The 13 T cell receptor beta chains below all came from one sample that was sequenced in a study of T cell responses to AZD1222 COVID-19 vaccine. Clones were sequenced by immunoSEQ multiplex PCR, and TCRdb holds only the in-frame ones, with some missing. The sample shows 95,000 to 100,000 clones, approximately 84% of them seen only once. The sample in question was peripheral blood, obtained 28 days after the second AZD1222 dose. The receptors here all came from an adult who received the AZD1222 COVID-19 vaccine.

This clone has a single count. The DNA of the CDR3 is TGTGCCAGCAGTAGGGGACAGGTCCATGAAAAACTGTTTTTT. Encoded protein: CASSRGQVHEKLFF. This chain links TRBV7-2 with TRBJ1-4; 8 bases align to TRBD1. Germline V gives CDR1 SGHTA, CDR2 FQGNSA. This CDR3 comprises 14 residues. The trim removed 6 bases at V and 6 bases at J, leaving 6 bases unmatched.

The V gene is TRBV30, the J gene TRBJ2-5; 12 nucleotides align to TRBD1. CDR3 length equals 15 residues. Losses at the gene ends were 1 base for V and 4 bases for J; bases not matched to a gene: 4. CDR1 is GTSNPN and CDR2 is SVGIG in the germline V gene (reference sequence). CDR3 in DNA: TGTGCCTGGAGTGGGGGACAGGGGGCGAGAGAGACCCAGTACTTC. Translation: CAWSGGQGARETQYF. Full variable domain (missing parts from reference TRBV30 and TRBJ2-5): SQTIHQWPATLVQPVGSPLSLECTVEGTSNPNLYWYRQAAGRGLQLLFYSVGIGQISSEVPQNLSASRPQDRQFILSSKKLLLSDSGFYLCAWSGGQGARETQYFGPGTRLLVL.

J is TRBJ1-1 and V is TRBV7-6; no firm D call. CDR3 length: 15 amino acids. Germline V lookup: CDR1 SGHVS, CDR2 FNYEAQ. Trimming took 5 bases from V and 1 from J, leaving 14 bases between them. The CDR3 DNA reads as TGTGCCAGCAGCCTCTCGGCTTCTACGAACACTGAAGCTTTCTTT. Amino acids: CASSLSASTNTEAFF.

This rearrangement joins TRBV15 to TRBJ2-1; 10 bases are a match to TRBD2. Germline loops: CDR1 LNHNV, CDR2 YYDKDF (reference sequence). The V and J ends lost 0 bases and 4 bases, in that order; junction bases with no gene match: 12. The CDR3 covers 19 residues. This chain's CDR3 is CATSRDLLASGSGYNEQFF. Here the CDR3 DNA reads TGTGCCACCAGCAGAGATCTTCTGGCTAGCGGGAGCGGATACAATGAGCAGTTCTTC.

This chain links TRBV9 with TRBJ2-2; 10 bases align to TRBD2. CDR3 length: 20 residues. CDR1 is SGDLS and CDR2 is YYNGEE in the germline V gene. Trimming at V came to 4 bases and at J to 5 bases, leaving 20 bases not matched to a gene. In DNA, the CDR3 is TGTGCCAGCAGCTCCCGGACTAGCGGCCCCCACACCTTGAAGACCGGGGAGCTGTTTTTT. Its translation: CASSSRTSGPHTLKTGELFF.

The rearrangement links TRBV18 to TRBJ2-5; no clear D gene. This CDR3 contains 11 residues. Germline V gene lookup returns CDR1 KGHSH and CDR2 LQKENI. V was cut by 2 bases and J by 4 bases, with 2 bases left in between. CDR3 DNA sequence: TGTGCCAGCTCACCAGGAGAGACCCAGTACTTC. Residues: CASSPGETQYF.

The DNA for the CDR3 is TGCAGCGGTCGTGTAGGGAAGACCACTGAGCAGTTCTTC. This sequence encodes CSGRVGKTTEQFF. The chain links TRBV29-1 to TRBJ2-1; D remains unclear. Trimming left V 7 bases short and J 9 bases short, with 19 bases between. CDR3 length: 13 residues. Per germline, CDR1 SQVTM and CDR2 ANQGSEA.

V is TRBV6-5 and J is TRBJ2-1; D is undetermined. The CDR3 extends over 11 amino acids. V was clipped by 7 bases and J by 7 bases, with 8 bases between them. Looked up from germline, CDR1 is MNHEY and CDR2 is SVGAGI. CDR3 amino acids: CASTDHNEQFF. The CDR3, as DNA: TGTGCCAGCACGGACCATAATGAGCAGTTCTTC.

The J gene is TRBJ2-1, the V gene TRBV4-1; TRBD1 aligns across 7 bases. V shed 1 base, J shed 0 bases, and the junction held 15 bases outside the gene matches. This CDR3 is 20 amino acids long. Germline CDR1 is MGHRA and CDR2 is YSYEKL. CDR3 protein: CASSQGGGRRTRSSYNEQFF. CDR3 bases: TGCGCCAGCAGCCAAGGAGGGGGCCGAAGGACCCGGAGCTCCTACAATGAGCAGTTCTTC.

This clone occurred once. The V and J genes are TRBV9 and TRBJ2-7; TRBD1 is a possible D gene (6 bases). The length of the CDR3 is 14 residues. The V end lost 0 bases, the J end lost 5 bases, and 12 bases lay between the germline ends. CDR1 is SGDLS and CDR2 is YYNGEE in the germline V gene. The CDR3 DNA reads as TGTGCCAGCAGCGTAGCTGGGGGCACGGACGAGCAGTACTTC. Protein: CASSVAGGTDEQYF. Looking up the rest from reference TRBV9 and TRBJ2-7 gives the full variable domain: DSGVTQTPKHLITATGQRVTLRCSPRSGDLSVYWYQQSLDQGLQFLIQYYNGEERAKGNILERFSAQQFPDLHSELNLSSLELGDSALYFCASSVAGGTDEQYFGPGTRLTVT.

Remarks on this clone: At one end, the junction sequence differs from germline, possibly due to a read error. The chain carries TRBV25-1 and TRBJ1-2, with TRBD1 matching over 9 bases. Germline values: CDR1 MGHDK, CDR2 SYGVNS. The CDR3 has 17 residues. In nucleotides, the CDR3 is TGTGCCAGCAGGGAATCCGGGACAGGGATGAATAACTATGGCTACACCTTC. Its translation: CASRESGTGMNNYGYTF.

The V gene is TRBV29-1, the J gene TRBJ2-1; 7 bases line up with TRBD2. The germline CDR1 and CDR2 sequences are SQVTM and ANQGSEA. J was trimmed by 7 bases and V by 8 bases; bases with no gene match: 8. CDR3 length equals 12 residues. The chain's CDR3 is CSSAPGGNEQFF. CDR3 coding DNA: TGCAGCTCAGCCCCCGGGGGGAATGAGCAGTTCTTC.

This chain's CDR3 is CASSYSRRGTYEQYF. The CDR3 DNA is TGTGCCAGCAGTTACTCGAGGCGGGGCACTTACGAGCAGTACTTC. The chain has TRBV6-5 and TRBJ2-7; D is perhaps TRBD2 (6 bases). Between the trimmed V and J ends, which lost 0 bases and 4 bases, there was a span of 13 bases. The germline gives CDR1 MNHEY, CDR2 SVGAGI. CDR3 size: 15 residues.